The 3 T cell receptor beta chains below come from one sample, sequenced in a study of brain T cells in children with intractable seizures. Here immunoSEQ multiplex PCR was the method, and the copy in TCRdb shows in-frame clones only, minus some. The sample contains tens of thousands of clones, more than 85% of which appear only once. This specimen consisted of peripheral blood, obtained at surgery. These receptors came from a boy less than two years old with tuberous sclerosis and intractable seizures.

The chain is built from TRBV6-1 and TRBJ2-5; D is uncertain. The CDR3 is made up of 13 amino acids. V lost 2 bases, J lost 0 bases, and 4 bases lay in between. Germline lookup yields CDR1 MNHNS and CDR2 SASEGT. The CDR3 DNA follows: TGTGCCAGCAGTGAACAGTACCAAGAGACCCAGTACTTC. Translating it yields CASSEQYQETQYF.

The rearrangement links TRBV5-1 to TRBJ1-5; no reliable D call. The CDR3 consists of 11 residues. Germline values: CDR1 SGHRS, CDR2 YFSETQ. Trimming shortened V by 2 bases and J by 7 bases, and 4 bases separated the two germline ends. In nucleotides, the CDR3 is TGCGCCAGCAGCTTCGAGCAGCCCCAGCATTTT. Amino acids: CASSFEQPQHF.

This chain links TRBV18 with TRBJ1-1, with D possibly being TRBD1 (5 bases). Germline V gives CDR1 KGHSH, CDR2 LQKENI. V dropped 3 bases and J dropped 8 bases, with 16 bases sitting between them. This CDR3 region has 14 residues. The CDR3 DNA is TGTGCCAGCTCACCGGAAGGGGTTGCGATCGAAGCTTTCTTT. It specifies CASSPEGVAIEAFF.